These 22 T cell receptor beta chains share one sample of origin, sequenced in a study of vaccination effects on CD4 cells after COVID-19. Here immunoSEQ multiplex PCR was the method, and the copy in TCRdb shows in-frame clones only, minus some. The sample lists roughly 52,000 clones; roughly 70% were seen once. For these TCRs, the target antigens are not known. Ahead of sequencing, the ViraFEST assay grew antigen-specific CD4+ T cells using viral peptide pools. CD4+ T cell isolation took place after about nine days of culture. No vaccinee had earlier SARS-CoV-2 infection, and nucleocapsid antibodies were negative. Sequenced here: CD4+ T cells from PBMCs cultured with SARS-CoV-2 spike peptides, sampled before COVID-19 vaccination. Receptor source: a human donor who received a COVID-19 vaccine.

With regard to this clone: Its ends do not fully match the called genes, so a read error is possible. V is TRBV7-7 and J is TRBJ2-5; D is uncertain. The CDR3 runs to 13 residues. Germline CDR1 reads SSHAT; CDR2 reads FNYEAQ (reference sequence). The CDR3 DNA reads TGTGCTAGCAGCGCTGCACCAGCGGAGACCCAGTACTTC. This gives the protein CASSAAPAETQYF.

The rearrangement links TRBV3-1 (or the pseudogene TRBV3-2) to TRBJ2-1, with D perhaps given as TRBD1 or TRBD2 (6 bases each). CDR1 and CDR2 from the germline V gene are LGHDT and YNNKEL (reference sequence). CDR3 length: 18 amino acids. V was pared by 3 bases and J by 0 bases, with 18 bases between. CDR3 nucleotides: TGTGCCAGCAGCCAGAACACCTGGGGGGCAAGCTCCTACAATGAGCAGTTCTTC. Its translation: CASSQNTWGASSYNEQFF.

The CDR3 DNA is TGTGCCAGCAGCCCCCACGGGGTGGGGGAGACCCAGTACTTC. Its protein is CASSPHGVGETQYF. The gene calls are TRBV9 and TRBJ2-5; D is possibly TRBD2 (5 bases). Trimming removed 4 bases at V and 5 bases at J, with 15 bases between. CDR3 size: 14 residues. Per the germline V gene, CDR1 is SGDLS and CDR2 is YYNGEE.

The V and J genes are TRBV6-2 or TRBV6-3 and TRBJ1-5; D is unresolved. The ends were cut back, 2 bases at V and 10 bases at J, with 12 bases in the middle. The CDR3 has 13 amino acids. Germline V gene lookup returns CDR1 MNHEY and CDR2 SVGEGT. The DNA for the CDR3 is TGTGCCAGCAGTTACGCAGGCTGGGGACCCCAGCATTTT. Translating it yields CASSYAGWGPQHF.

The gene calls are TRBV6-6 and TRBJ1-2, with D maybe TRBD1 (5 bases). In germline, CDR1 is MNHNY, CDR2 SVGAGI (reference sequence). There are 10 residues in the CDR3. The ends were cut back, 8 bases at V and 8 bases at J, with 9 bases in the middle. The CDR3 region has the DNA TGTGCCAGCTCAGGGTACGGCTACACCTTC. Translated, it gives CASSGYGYTF.

V and J are TRBV5-1 and TRBJ1-3; D is uncertain. V was clipped by 1 base and J by 4 bases, with 9 bases between them. Germline CDR1 and CDR2: SGHRS and YFSETQ. This CDR3 region has 14 residues. This chain's CDR3 is CASSLMASGNTIYF. CDR3 coding DNA: TGCGCCAGCAGCTTGATGGCTTCCGGAAACACCATATATTTT.

The chain links TRBV28 to TRBJ2-7; the D gene is possibly TRBD1 (6 bases). CDR1 and CDR2 from the germline V gene are MDHEN and SYDVKM. V shed 3 bases and J shed 2 bases, with 11 bases lying between them. The CDR3 runs to 14 residues. CDR3 sequence reads: CASSFLGAPYEQYF. The CDR3, as DNA: TGTGCCAGCAGTTTTTTGGGGGCCCCCTACGAGCAGTACTTC.

This clone appeared a single time. The chain combines TRBV12-3 or TRBV12-4 with TRBJ2-1; unclear D gene. V lost 1 base and J lost 9, with 7 bases in between. The CDR3 is 12 amino acids. The CDR3 protein is CASSLGYGEQFF. The CDR3, as DNA: TGTGCCAGCAGTTTAGGGTACGGTGAGCAGTTCTTC.

V is TRBV18 and J is TRBJ2-1, with D possibly called TRBD1 or TRBD2 (5 bases each). The V and J ends lost 6 bases and 0 bases respectively, with 18 bases between them. Germline CDR1 and CDR2: KGHSH and LQKENI. The CDR3 covers 17 residues. The CDR3 reads CASSPTGTVSSYNEQFF. The DNA for the CDR3 is TGTGCCAGCTCGCCTACCGGGACGGTAAGCTCCTACAATGAGCAGTTCTTC.

The chain links TRBV2 to TRBJ1-4; a possible D gene is TRBD1 (5 bases). Germline loops: CDR1 SNHLY, CDR2 FYNNEI. The CDR3 runs 16 residues. The germline V and J ends were trimmed by 4 bases and 1 base, with 13 bases remaining between them. The DNA for the CDR3 is TGTGCCAGCAGTGTTATTAGGGGCAGAACTAATGAAAAACTGTTTTTT. Amino acids: CASSVIRGRTNEKLFF.

The V gene is TRBV7-2, the J gene TRBJ2-3; maybe TRBD2 (6 bases). The germline CDR1 and CDR2 sequences are SGHTA and FQGNSA. The V end was cut by 5 bases, the J end by 4 bases, with 19 bases between. The CDR3 is made up of 16 amino acids. CDR3 bases: TGTGCCAGCAGCCCTCATTCCGGGGACTCCTCAGATACGCAGTATTTT. This gives the protein CASSPHSGDSSDTQYF.

V usage is TRBV28 and J usage is TRBJ1-3, with unresolved D. The germline V gene has CDR1 MDHEN and CDR2 SYDVKM. V shed 1 base and J shed 4 bases, with 17 bases lying between them. The CDR3 spans 17 residues. The chain's CDR3 is CASSLFVSRAFGNTIYF. DNA for the CDR3: TGTGCCAGCAGTTTATTCGTGTCCCGGGCTTTCGGAAACACCATATATTTT.

The chain links TRBV4-1 to TRBJ1-2; the match to TRBD1 covers 11 bases. The germline gives CDR1 MGHRA, CDR2 YSYEKL. The CDR3 has 17 residues. With V trimmed by 1 base and J by 3 bases, 7 bases remained unmatched. CDR3 nucleotide sequence: TGCGCCAGCAGCCAAGTTGGGACAGGGGGGAATTACTATGGCTACACCTTC. As protein: CASSQVGTGGNYYGYTF.

J is TRBJ1-2 and V is TRBV5-4, with D perhaps matching TRBD1 (5 bases). This CDR3 region has 15 residues. In germline, CDR1 is SGHNT, CDR2 YYREEE (reference sequence). V was shortened by 3 bases and J by 2 bases, with 14 bases between the two germline ends. CDR3 loop: CASSSVLTENYGYTF. DNA of the CDR3: TGTGCCAGCAGCTCCGTACTGACAGAAAACTATGGCTACACCTTC.

The chain combines TRBV14 with TRBJ2-7; D gene ambiguous. V lost 1 base to trimming and J lost 5 bases, with 6 bases between them. CDR1 and CDR2 from the germline V gene are SGHDN and FVKESK. CDR3 size: 12 residues. The CDR3 nucleotides are TGTGCCAGCAGCCAAGTATTCAACGAGCAGTACTTC. Residues: CASSQVFNEQYF.

This chain connects TRBV3-1 (or the pseudogene TRBV3-2) to TRBJ1-3; D unclear. The germline V and J ends were trimmed by 3 bases and 0 bases, with 15 bases remaining between them. The CDR3 contains 17 residues. The germline V gene has CDR1 LGHDT and CDR2 YNNKEL (reference sequence). In nucleotides, the CDR3 is TGTGCCAGCAGCCACCCCTTAGACGGTTACTCTGGAAACACCATATATTTT. It specifies CASSHPLDGYSGNTIYF.

This clone was picked up many times. The V call is TRBV27, the J call TRBJ1-4, with D uncertain. Germline-derived CDR1 and CDR2 are MNHEY and SMNVEV (reference sequence). Trimming left V 5 bases short and J 8 bases short, with 15 bases between. The length of the CDR3 is 14 residues. DNA for the CDR3: TGTGCCAGCAGTCCCCGTACAGTAAGGGAAAAACTGTTTTTT. The encoded protein is CASSPRTVREKLFF.

V gene TRBV30 combines with J gene TRBJ2-2; unclear D gene. This CDR3 contains 13 residues. Germline V gene sequence: CDR1 GTSNPN, CDR2 SVGIG (reference sequence). Trimming stripped 4 bases from V and 1 base from J, with 7 bases between. CDR3 nucleotides: TGTGCCTGGAATTACAGGAACACCGGGGAGCTGTTTTTT. Encoded protein: CAWNYRNTGELFF.

This clone was detected a few times. The gene calls are TRBV5-1 and TRBJ1-2; D uncertain. CDR3 length: 14 amino acids. CDR1 is SGHRS, CDR2 YFSETQ, per germline. Trimming cost V 1 base and J 5 bases, with 12 bases left between them. In DNA form, the CDR3 reads TGCGCCAGCAGCTTGTCCACCGGGCTGTATGGCTACACCTTC. This sequence encodes CASSLSTGLYGYTF.

The rearrangement links TRBV4-3 to TRBJ1-2, with D possibly being TRBD1 (6 bases). The CDR3 is 15 residues long. The germline V and J ends were trimmed by 0 bases and 8 bases, with 16 bases remaining between them. Germline V gives CDR1 LGHNA, CDR2 YSLEER. In nucleotides, the CDR3 is TGCGCCAGCAGCCAAGATGGCTCAGGGGTTTGGGGCTACACCTTC. Translation: CASSQDGSGVWGYTF.

This rearrangement joins TRBV6-5 to TRBJ1-6; D is unresolved. CDR3 size: 15 residues. From germline, CDR1 is MNHEY and CDR2 SVGAGI. V was cut by 4 bases and J by 7 bases, with 14 bases left in between. The CDR3 nucleotides are TGTGCCAGCAGTTTCATCGGACGGCACAATTCACCCCTCCACTTT. Translating it yields CASSFIGRHNSPLHF.

The chain has TRBV7-8 and TRBJ2-3; no clear D gene. The CDR3 consists of 14 residues. Per the germline V gene, CDR1 is SGHVS and CDR2 is FQNEAQ. The V end lost 5 bases, the J end lost 2 bases, and 11 bases lay between the germline ends. CDR3 nucleotides: TGTGCCAGCAGCCCGCGTGAGACCACAGATACGCAGTATTTT. Protein sequence: CASSPRETTDTQYF.